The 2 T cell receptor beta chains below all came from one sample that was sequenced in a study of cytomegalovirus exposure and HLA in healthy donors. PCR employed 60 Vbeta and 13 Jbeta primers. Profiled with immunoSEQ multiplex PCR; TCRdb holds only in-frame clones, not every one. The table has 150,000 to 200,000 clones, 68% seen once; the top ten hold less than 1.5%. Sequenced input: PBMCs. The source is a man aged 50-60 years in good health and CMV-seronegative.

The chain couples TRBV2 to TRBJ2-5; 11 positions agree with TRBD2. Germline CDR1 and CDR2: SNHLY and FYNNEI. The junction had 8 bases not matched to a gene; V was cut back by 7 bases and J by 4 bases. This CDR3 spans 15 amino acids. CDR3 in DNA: TGTGCCAGCAACCCTAGCGGGGGGCTGGGAGAGACCCAGTACTTC. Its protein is CASNPSGGLGETQYF.

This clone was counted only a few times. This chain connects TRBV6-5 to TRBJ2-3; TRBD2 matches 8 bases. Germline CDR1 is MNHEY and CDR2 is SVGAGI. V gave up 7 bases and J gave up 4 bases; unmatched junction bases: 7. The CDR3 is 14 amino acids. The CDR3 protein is CASNPAGVADTQYF. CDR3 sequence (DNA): TGTGCCAGCAACCCAGCGGGGGTGGCAGATACGCAGTATTTT.